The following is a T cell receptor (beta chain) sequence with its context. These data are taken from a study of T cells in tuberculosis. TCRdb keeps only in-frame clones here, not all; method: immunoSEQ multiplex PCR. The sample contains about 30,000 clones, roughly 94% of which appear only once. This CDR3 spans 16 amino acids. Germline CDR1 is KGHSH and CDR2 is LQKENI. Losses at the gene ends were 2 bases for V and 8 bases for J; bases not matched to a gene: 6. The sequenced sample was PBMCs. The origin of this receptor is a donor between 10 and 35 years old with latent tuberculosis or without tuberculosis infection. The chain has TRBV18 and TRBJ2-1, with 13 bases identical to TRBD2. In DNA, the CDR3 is TGTGCCAGCTCACCAACGACTAGCGGGAGGCGGGATGAGCAGTTCTTC. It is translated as CASSPTTSGRRDEQFF.